The clone carrying this T cell receptor (beta chain) was recorded a few times. This sample stems from a study of blood T cell repertoires in COVID-19. Study overall: Donors in the United States, Italy and Spain gave samples during acute or convalescent COVID-19. Sample material is recorded as cDNA or gDNA derived from T cells, B-cell-depleted T cells, or PBMCs.

Libraries were prepared by immunoSEQ multiplex PCR; TCRdb keeps only in-frame clonotypes and omits some of them. The table includes around 43,000 clones, over 75% detected once. This CDR3 has 15 amino acids. Germline V gene sequence: CDR1 SGHRS, CDR2 YFSETQ. The V end was cut by 0 bases, the J end by 5 bases, with 13 bases between. Sequences were obtained from peripheral blood. The clonotype originates from a human donor in a cohort sampled during active COVID-19. The chain employs TRBV5-1 and TRBJ2-3, with a tentative D call TRBD2 (6 bases). The CDR3 here is CASSLVRAGGDTQYF. The CDR3 DNA reads as TGCGCCAGCAGCTTGGTCAGGGCCGGGGGAGATACGCAGTATTTT.